This TCR beta chain is from a study of blood T cell repertoires in COVID-19. As for the study in general: Samples representing acute and convalescent COVID-19 were sourced from the United States, Italy and Spain. T cells, B-cell-depleted T cells, or PBMCs supplied cDNA or gDNA.

In the original workflow: How many nucleated cells were present was estimated from reference gene primer amplification. TCRdb's table, derived via immunoSEQ multiplex PCR, lists solely in-frame clones and lacks some. That table is the source of V, J and clone size, and D and trimming were worked out from the DNA. The sample has about 100,000 clones, about 86% seen once. The CDR3 has 14 amino acids. The V segment lost 0 bases and the J segment 6 bases; nucleotides outside the gene matches: 3. Germline V gene data show CDR1 as SGHDT and CDR2 as YYEEEE. The receptor's source is a human donor in a cohort sampled during active COVID-19. V and J are TRBV5-6 and TRBJ2-7; 10 positions match TRBD1. The sequenced sample was peripheral blood. CDR3 sequence: CASSLGDRGFEQYF. The CDR3 region has the DNA TGTGCCAGCAGCTTGGGGGACAGGGGTTTCGAGCAGTACTTC.